This record concerns one T cell receptor (beta chain) sequence. The whole isolated RNA underwent reverse transcription, so sequencing captured expressed TCRB transcripts. There were 3 million to 4 million reads on average in the naive, central memory and regulatory T cell samples. Produced via immunoSEQ multiplex PCR; TCRdb's table is partial and in-frame only. The table records almost 350,000 clones, roughly 8% of them present only once. CD4+ naive, central memory, regulatory and stem cell-like memory cells were sorted via CD45RO/CCR7/CD25/CD127/CD95/CD27. Each sorted fraction was over 95% pure. The sample belongs to a study of beta chain features in type 1 diabetes. About the research overall: About 110 million sorted cells were examined across all samples.

The germline gives CDR1 LGHNA, CDR2 YSLEER. Trimming stripped 0 bases from V and 1 base from J, with 9 bases between. The CDR3 is 15 amino acids. V usage is TRBV4-3 and J usage is TRBJ1-2; D gene unclear. The sample was central memory CD4+ T cells from blood. The receptor comes from a woman aged 18-35 years in good health. DNA for the CDR3: TGCGCCAGCAGCCAAGATTTGGGCTTTAACTATGGCTACACCTTC. Protein sequence: CASSQDLGFNYGYTF.